These T cell receptor beta chains were read from a single sample in a study of blood T cell repertoires in COVID-19. Produced via immunoSEQ multiplex PCR; TCRdb's table is partial and in-frame only. The table includes some 200,000 clones, roughly 90% detected once. The sample was peripheral blood. These receptors were collected from a woman between 70 and 85 years old with acute or convalescent COVID-19. Both conserved end residues are part of each CDR3. Fields, in order: clone size, J gene, V gene, D gene, CDR3 DNA, CDR3 protein. D genes are given only for firm matches. Clone size is not always given. Where it is, it says once, few, many or a class for expanded clones.

>medium-sized|TRBJ2-7|TRBV7-8|.
TGTGCCAGCAGCACCGATGGGAGCTCCTACGAGCAGTACTTC
CASSTDGSSYEQYF
>few|TRBJ2-7|TRBV6-1|.
TGTGCCAGCAGTGAAATCGGCAGGGCCCACGAGCAGTACTTC
CASSEIGRAHEQYF
>.|TRBJ2-3|TRBV7-9|TRBD2
TGTGCCAGCAGCACCACTAGCGGGTCCACAGATACGCAGTATTTT
CASSTTSGSTDTQYF
>.|TRBJ2-1|TRBV6-1|.
TGTGCCAGCAGTGAAGTCGCTTTTTTTGAGCGGAGGCCCTACAATGAGCAGTTCTTC
CASSEVAFFERRPYNEQFF
>.|TRBJ2-1|TRBV5-1|TRBD2
TGCGCCAGCAGCATGCTTACTAGCGGGAGCAATGAGCAGTTCTTC
CASSMLTSGSNEQFF
>.|TRBJ2-3|TRBV11-3|.
TGTGCCAGCAGCTTAGGGCTAGCGCGCGATACGCAGTATTTT
CASSLGLARDTQYF
>.|TRBJ1-2|TRBV27|TRBD1
TGTGCCAGCAGTGTAACAGGGGGCTCTGGCTACACCTTC
CASSVTGGSGYTF
>once|TRBJ1-6|TRBV10-3|TRBD1
TGTGCCATCAGTCGGGACAGGTCGGGCTCACCCCTCCACTTT
CAISRDRSGSPLHF
>.|TRBJ1-1|TRBV28|.
TGTGCCAGCAGTCCCCCCGGGCGGGCGAACACTGAAGCTTTCTTT
CASSPPGRANTEAFF
>.|TRBJ2-3|TRBV7-9|TRBD2
TGTGCCAGCAGCCCCTTGGGCGGGGACTACCGAGGGAGAGATACGCAGTATTTT
CASSPLGGDYRGRDTQYF
>once|TRBJ2-1|TRBV5-6|TRBD2
TGTGCCAGCAGACGGACTAGCGGGGGGGCCGGTGAGCAGTTCTTC
CASRRTSGGAGEQFF
>.|TRBJ1-1|TRBV28|.
TGTGCCAGCAGCCTCTCAGGGGCAAAATTAGGGCACACTGAAGCTTTCTTT
CASSLSGAKLGHTEAFF
>.|TRBJ2-5|TRBV15|.
TGTGCCACCAAGGCCCGGGATCAAGAGACCCAGTACTTC
CATKARDQETQYF
>.|TRBJ2-3|TRBV4-2|TRBD2
TGTGCCAGCAGCCAAGCGAGTGGCGGGGGAACGACAGATACGCAGTATTTT
CASSQASGGGTTDTQYF
>.|TRBJ2-7|TRBV28|TRBD1
TGTGCCAGCAGTGACAGGGTATGGCAGTACTTC
CASSDRVWQYF
>.|TRBJ1-5|TRBV6-4|.
TGTGCCAGCCCAGGGTTAGGAGGCAATCAGCCCCAGCATTTT
CASPGLGGNQPQHF
>.|TRBJ1-3|TRBV19|.
TGTGCCAGTACGTTGAGGTACCCTGGAAACACCATATATTTT
CASTLRYPGNTIYF
>.|TRBJ1-2|TRBV5-6|.
TGTGCCAGCAGCTTGGGAGGGTTTGGGGGCTACACCTTC
CASSLGGFGGYTF
>.|TRBJ1-2|TRBV2|TRBD1
TGTGCCAGCACTGGAGACAGGGGGCGGGGCTACACCTTC
CASTGDRGRGYTF
>.|TRBJ2-7|TRBV5-4|.
TGTGCCAGCAGCTCGGGCGGGCCGAGCTCCTACGAGCAGTACTTC
CASSSGGPSSYEQYF
>.|TRBJ2-7|TRBV11-3|.
TGTGCCAGCAGCCCCATCAGGCCCGGAAGGGAGCAGTACTTC
CASSPIRPGREQYF
>.|TRBJ2-7|TRBV11-2|TRBD1
TGTGCCAGCAGCCCCGACAGGGGGCGGAACGAGCAGTACTTC
CASSPDRGRNEQYF
>few|TRBJ2-7|TRBV9|TRBD2
TGTGCCAGCAGCGCCGGGACTAGCGGGAGAATCTGGTACGAGCAGTACTTC
CASSAGTSGRIWYEQYF
>.|TRBJ1-2|TRBV18|.
TGTGCCAGCTCACCTAGGGATGCAGGGGACTATGGCTACACCTTC
CASSPRDAGDYGYTF
>once|TRBJ1-2|TRBV3-1/TRBV3-2|.
TGTGCCAGCAGCCAAGATGTCAGGGCTCAGGGCTACACCTTC
CASSQDVRAQGYTF
>.|TRBJ2-7|TRBV7-2|.
TGTGCCAGCAGCCCTCGACAGAGCTCCTACGAGCAGTACTTC
CASSPRQSSYEQYF
>.|TRBJ1-2|TRBV12-3/TRBV12-4|.
TGTGCCAGCAGTTTATCGCAGGGATATGGCTACACCTTC
CASSLSQGYGYTF
>.|TRBJ1-1|TRBV7-6|TRBD1
TGTGCCAGCAGCTTGCAACAGGGGGCTGGCACTGAAGCTTTCTTT
CASSLQQGAGTEAFF
>.|TRBJ2-1|TRBV3-1/TRBV3-2|.
TGTGCCAGCAGCCCGCAAGAACTAGGCACTAGGCAGTTCTTC
CASSPQELGTRQFF
>once|TRBJ1-5|TRBV4-2|.
TGTGCCAGCAGCCAAGATCTCGCAGGGGTTGGTCAGCCCCAGCATTTT
CASSQDLAGVGQPQHF
>.|TRBJ2-3|TRBV5-1|.
TGCGCCAGCAGCTTCCGGGGGAGCACAGATACGCAGTATTTT
CASSFRGSTDTQYF
>.|TRBJ2-7|TRBV3-1/TRBV3-2|TRBD1
TGTGCCAGCAGTCATTACTCGGGGACAGGGAGTTACGAGCAGTACTTC
CASSHYSGTGSYEQYF
>.|TRBJ2-4|TRBV10-2|.
TGCGCCAGCAGTGTCTTGTCTACCATTAAAGATAACATTCAGTACTTC
CASSVLSTIKDNIQYF
>.|TRBJ2-2|TRBV27|TRBD1
TGTGCCAGCAGTCGGGACAGGGGGCGCGGGGAGCTGTTTTTT
CASSRDRGRGELFF
>once|TRBJ2-7|TRBV12-3/TRBV12-4|.
TGTGCCAGCAGGTCTACAGGTTCCTACGAGCAGTACTTC
CASRSTGSYEQYF
>.|TRBJ2-1|TRBV11-3|.
TGTGCCAGCAGCCGGACTGGCAGTGAGCAGTTCTTC
CASSRTGSEQFF
>.|TRBJ2-2|TRBV5-1|.
TGCGCCAGCAGTCCGGCGGGGGCCTTGAACACCGGGGAGCTGTTTTTT
CASSPAGALNTGELFF
>once|TRBJ1-5|TRBV6-2/TRBV6-3|TRBD1
TGTGCCAGCAGTCGAACAGGGGGCGGTTACAATCAGCCCCAGCATTTT
CASSRTGGGYNQPQHF
>.|TRBJ1-5|TRBV5-6|TRBD1
TGTGCCAGCAGCTTATTCCGGGACAGGGACAATCAGCCCCAGCATTTT
CASSLFRDRDNQPQHF
>.|TRBJ1-1|TRBV5-4|TRBD1
TGTGCCAGCAGCCCAGACAGGGGGCGGACTGAAGCTTTCTTT
CASSPDRGRTEAFF
>.|TRBJ2-5|TRBV7-9|TRBD2
TGTGCCAGCAGCCCCGGTACTAGCGGCGGTTTGAAGACCCAGTACTTC
CASSPGTSGGLKTQYF
>once|TRBJ2-2|TRBV3-1/TRBV3-2|TRBD1
TGTGCCAGCAGCCTCCAGGGGGCCACCGGGGAGCTGTTTTTT
CASSLQGATGELFF